The next 13 T cell receptor beta chains were all read from a single sample in a study of blood T cell repertoires in COVID-19. Sequencing was performed with immunoSEQ multiplex PCR; in TCRdb, only in-frame clones are kept and a portion is missing. The sample gives 200,000 or so clones, about 79% of which show up once; around 2% is in the top ten. What was sequenced was peripheral blood. Every receptor here comes from a man in his forties who had recovered from COVID-19.

This sequence joins TRBV5-1 and TRBJ1-1; TRBD1 is a possible D gene (5 bases). The length of the CDR3 is 14 residues. Germline V gene data show CDR1 as SGHRS and CDR2 as YFSETQ. Trimming left V 4 bases short and J 0 bases short, with 10 bases between. This CDR3 reads CASSPGNLNTEAFF. The CDR3 nucleotides read TGCGCCAGCAGCCCAGGGAACCTGAACACTGAAGCTTTCTTT.

The chain employs TRBV6-5 and TRBJ1-5; 7 bases are shared with TRBD1. CDR1 and CDR2 from the germline V gene are MNHEY and SVGAGI. The CDR3 consists of 13 residues. V shed 10 bases, J shed 5 bases, and the junction held 8 bases outside the gene matches. CDR3 DNA: TGTGCCATACAGAGGGGGCGCGATCAGCCCCAGCATTTT. Translation gives CAIQRGRDQPQHF.

V and J are TRBV18 and TRBJ2-2; 8 bases agree with TRBD2. Germline CDR1 reads KGHSH; CDR2 reads LQKENI. The CDR3 covers 15 residues. J lost 6 bases, V lost 0 bases, and 3 bases had no gene match. CDR3 DNA: TGTGCCAGCTCACCACCTAGACTAGCGCCCGGGGAGCTGTTTTTT. Residues: CASSPPRLAPGELFF. Full variable domain (remainder filled in from reference TRBV18 and TRBJ2-2): NAGVMQNPRHLVRRRGQEARLRCSPMKGHSHVYWYRQLPEEGLKFMVYLQKENIIDESGMPKERFSAEFPKEGPSILRIQQVVRGDSAAYFCASSPPRLAPGELFFGEGSRLTVL.

This clone was picked up one time. The chain combines TRBV6-2 or TRBV6-3 with TRBJ2-4, with 7 bases fitting TRBD2. Germline CDR1 MNHEY, CDR2 SVGEGT. Trimming at V came to 5 bases and at J to 4 bases, leaving 8 bases not matched to a gene. There are 15 residues in the CDR3. The CDR3 DNA reads TGTGCCAGCAGTCCCAGCGGGGTAGCTAAAAACATTCAGTACTTC. Its translation: CASSPSGVAKNIQYF.

V gene TRBV19 combines with J gene TRBJ1-5; 7 nucleotides match TRBD1. The junction had 3 bases not matched to a gene; V was cut back by 5 bases and J by 5 bases. CDR3 length: 13 amino acids. Germline V gives CDR1 LNHDA, CDR2 SQIVND (reference sequence). The DNA of the CDR3 is TGTGCCAGTAGTTCCACAGGGGATCAGCCCCAGCATTTT. The encoded protein is CASSSTGDQPQHF.

This chain joins TRBV28 and TRBJ1-4; no firm D call. Germline V gene data show CDR1 as MDHEN and CDR2 as SYDVKM. There are 15 residues in the CDR3. Between the trimmed V and J ends, which lost 4 bases and 5 bases, there was a span of 14 bases. As DNA, the CDR3 is TGTGCCAGCAGTTCCGACCCCAGCGGCAATGAAAAACTGTTTTTT. It specifies CASSSDPSGNEKLFF.

The chain uses TRBV9 and TRBJ2-1, with TRBD2 matching over 13 bases. CDR3 size: 17 residues. Trimming cost V 2 bases and J 5 bases; bases outside gene matches: 7. The germline V gene has CDR1 SGDLS and CDR2 YYNGEE. The chain's CDR3 is CASSVAPGLAGDNEQFF. The CDR3 nucleotides are TGTGCCAGCAGCGTGGCTCCTGGACTAGCGGGGGACAATGAGCAGTTCTTC.

V is TRBV5-4 and J is TRBJ2-1, with TRBD2 matching 9 bases. The CDR3 sequence is 17 residues long. J was trimmed by 0 bases and V by 5 bases; bases with no gene match: 9. Germline V gene lookup returns CDR1 SGHNT and CDR2 YYREEE (reference sequence). Here the CDR3 DNA reads TGTGCCAGCAGTTCAAGCCCAGCGGGAGGCTCCTACAATGAGCAGTTCTTC. Protein: CASSSSPAGGSYNEQFF.

This clone has more than one count but fewer than ten. The chain carries TRBV19 and TRBJ2-2; D possibly corresponds to TRBD1 (6 bases). V lost 6 bases, J lost 1 base, and 12 bases lay in between. Germline V gene data show CDR1 as LNHDA and CDR2 as SQIVND (reference sequence). The CDR3 covers 15 residues. In nucleotides, the CDR3 is TGTGCCAGTAGAAGGGGGACGGGGAACACCGGGGAGCTGTTTTTT. Translated: CASRRGTGNTGELFF.

The chain employs TRBV10-3 and TRBJ2-1; tentative D call: TRBD2 (6 bases). V lost 5 bases and J lost 6, with 11 bases in between. Germline V lookup: CDR1 ENHRY, CDR2 SYGVKD. The CDR3 contains 13 residues. CDR3 DNA: TGTGCCATCAGTACCTCGGGACTCAATGAGCAGTTCTTC. Translated, it gives CAISTSGLNEQFF.

The rearrangement uses TRBV7-2 and TRBJ1-5, with 8 positions matching TRBD1. The ends lost 5 bases at V and 3 bases at J; junction bases unmatched: 6. CDR3 length equals 15 residues. Germline V gene sequence: CDR1 SGHTA, CDR2 FQGNSA. The CDR3 DNA reads as TGTGCCAGCAGCAGACGGACAGGGCCCAATCAGCCCCAGCATTTT. It translates to CASSRRTGPNQPQHF.

The V and J genes are TRBV19 and TRBJ2-3; a possible D gene is TRBD2 (6 bases). This CDR3 contains 17 residues. Looked up from germline, CDR1 is LNHDA and CDR2 is SQIVND (reference sequence). V lost 5 bases, J lost 4 bases, and 22 bases lay in between. The CDR3 DNA sequence: TGTGCCAGTAGTCTCCATCATGTGGGGGGAGAGGCAGATACGCAGTATTTT. Its protein is CASSLHHVGGEADTQYF.

The genes are TRBV14 and TRBJ2-3, with 13 bases lining up with TRBD2. Germline values: CDR1 SGHDN, CDR2 FVKESK. This CDR3 is built from 13 residues. V gave up 6 bases and J gave up 10 bases; unmatched junction bases: 4. The CDR3 sequence is CASRGLAGRSQYF. In nucleotides, the CDR3 is TGTGCCAGCAGGGGACTAGCGGGACGTTCGCAGTATTTT.